This T cell receptor (beta chain) is from a study of response to subunit inactivated influenza vaccine. The study, taken as a whole, reports: Each seasonal influenza vaccination, the authors suggested, recruits few new T cells.

TCRdb fed the RT-PCR reads into MiXCR, producing one record per CDR3 protein. In the table there are hundreds of thousands of distinct CDR3 sequences, 16% of which are singletons. This clonotype appeared many times. Its specificity is unknown. Germline V gene lookup returns CDR1 SQVTM and CDR2 ANQGSEA. CDR3 length: 14 amino acids. Trimming removed 3 bases from V and 3 bases from J; junction bases left unmatched: 4. V gene TRBV29-1 combines with J gene TRBJ2-1, with 8 bases lining up with TRBD2. The source is a man between 50 and 75 years old who received an inactivated influenza vaccine. The sequences come from CD4+ T cells sorted from PBMCs, collected approximately 25 months after vaccination. Here the CDR3 DNA reads TGCAGCGTTGATCGGGGGGGTTTCTACAATGAGCAGTTCTTC. As protein: CSVDRGGFYNEQFF.